This T cell receptor (beta chain) was documented in a study of memory CD4+ T cells and cytomegalovirus serostatus. About the study: Healthy Belgian adult donors included about nine CMV-positive and 24 CMV-negative people.

The protocol was immunoSEQ multiplex PCR, while the TCRdb copy is restricted to in-frame clones and leaves out a portion. Of tens of thousands of clones detected, about 70% appear once; the ten largest clones hold about 4.7%. Comments on this clone: The junction departs from the called germline gene at one end, perhaps through a read error.

The CDR3 consists of 14 residues. Germline V CDR1 and CDR2: MNHNS, SASEGT. Single viable CD3+CD4+CD8-CD45RO+ cells were sorted as the memory CD4+ T cells. Serostatus was set by detecting CMV pp150, pp28, p38, p52 IgG. The chain recombines TRBV6-1 with TRBJ1-2, with TRBD1 identical over 12 bases. The sequence came from an adult in good health and CMV-seropositive. Specimen: memory CD4+ T cells from blood. The CDR3 region has the DNA TGTGCCAGCAGTAGGGACAGGGGGCTGTATGACTACACCTTC. Translating it yields CASSRDRGLYDYTF.